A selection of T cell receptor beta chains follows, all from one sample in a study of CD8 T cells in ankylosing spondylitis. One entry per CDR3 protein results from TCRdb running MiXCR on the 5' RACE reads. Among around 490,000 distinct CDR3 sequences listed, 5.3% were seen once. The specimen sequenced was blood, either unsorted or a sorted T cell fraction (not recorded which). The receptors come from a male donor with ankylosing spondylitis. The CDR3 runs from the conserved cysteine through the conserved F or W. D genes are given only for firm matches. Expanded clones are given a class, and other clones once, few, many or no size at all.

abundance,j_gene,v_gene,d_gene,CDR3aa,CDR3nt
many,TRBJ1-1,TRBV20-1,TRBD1,CSAMQGALNTEAFF,TGCAGTGCTATGCAGGGGGCCTTGAACACTGAAGCTTTCTTT
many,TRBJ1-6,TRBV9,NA,CASSAAVSAGGSPLHF,TGTGCCAGCAGCGCCGCCGTGTCCGCCGGCGGTTCACCCCTCCACTTT
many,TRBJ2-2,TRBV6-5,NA,CASSFDVNTGELFF,TGTGCCAGCAGTTTCGACGTCAACACCGGGGAGCTGTTTTTT
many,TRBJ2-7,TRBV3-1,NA,CASSQSEGVDFLDF,TGTGCCAGCAGCCAATCTGAGGGGGTGGATTTCCTCGACTTC
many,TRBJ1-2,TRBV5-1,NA,CASSLRQADYGYTF,TGCGCCAGCAGCCTCCGACAGGCGGACTATGGCTACACCTTC
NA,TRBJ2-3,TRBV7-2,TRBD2,CASSLGGRARDTQYF,TGTGCCAGCAGCTTAGGCGGGAGGGCGAGGGATACGCAGTATTTT
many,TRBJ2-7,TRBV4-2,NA,CASSQVSGAGSYEQYF,TGTGCCAGCAGCCAAGTATCCGGGGCTGGCTCCTACGAGCAGTACTTC
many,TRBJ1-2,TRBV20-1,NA,CSAPGGGASGYTF,TGCAGTGCTCCCGGGGGGGGCGCGAGTGGCTACACCTTC
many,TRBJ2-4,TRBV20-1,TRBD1,CSAGTGKNIQYF,TGCAGTGCTGGGACAGGGAAAAACATTCAGTACTTC
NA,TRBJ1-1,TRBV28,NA,CASIVTGTEAFF,TGTGCCAGCATCGTAACAGGCACTGAAGCTTTCTTT
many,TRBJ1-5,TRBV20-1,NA,CSARHHTAAYNQPQHF,TGCAGTGCTAGACATCATACGGCAGCCTACAATCAGCCCCAGCATTTT
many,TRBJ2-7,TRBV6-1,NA,CATTLDGDDHEQYF,TGTGCCACGACATTGGACGGGGATGATCACGAGCAGTACTTC
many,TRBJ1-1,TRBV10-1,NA,CASSDWENTEAFF,TGCGCCAGCAGTGATTGGGAGAACACTGAAGCTTTCTTT